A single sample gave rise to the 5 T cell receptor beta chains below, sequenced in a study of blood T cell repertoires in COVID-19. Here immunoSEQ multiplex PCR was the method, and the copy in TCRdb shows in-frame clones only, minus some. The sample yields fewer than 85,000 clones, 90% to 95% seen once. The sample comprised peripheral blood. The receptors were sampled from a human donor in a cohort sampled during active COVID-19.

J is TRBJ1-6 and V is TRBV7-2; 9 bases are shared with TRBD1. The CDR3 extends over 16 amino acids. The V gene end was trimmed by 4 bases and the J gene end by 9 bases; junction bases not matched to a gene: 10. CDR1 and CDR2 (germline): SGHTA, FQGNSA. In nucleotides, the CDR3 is TGTGCCAGCAGCTCCCAACAGGGGGCTCATGGTTCACCCCTCCACTTT. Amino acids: CASSSQQGAHGSPLHF.

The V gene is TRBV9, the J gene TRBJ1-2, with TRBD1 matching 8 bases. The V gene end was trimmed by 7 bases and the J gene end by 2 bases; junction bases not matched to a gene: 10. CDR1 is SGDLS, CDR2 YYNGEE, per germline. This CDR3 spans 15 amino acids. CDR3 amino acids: CASLGGQGENYGYTF. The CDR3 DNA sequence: TGTGCCAGCTTAGGTGGACAGGGAGAGAACTATGGCTACACCTTC. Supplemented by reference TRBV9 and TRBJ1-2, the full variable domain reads DSGVTQTPKHLITATGQRVTLRCSPRSGDLSVYWYQQSLDQGLQFLIQYYNGEERAKGNILERFSAQQFPDLHSELNLSSLELGDSALYFCASLGGQGENYGYTFGSGTRLTVV.

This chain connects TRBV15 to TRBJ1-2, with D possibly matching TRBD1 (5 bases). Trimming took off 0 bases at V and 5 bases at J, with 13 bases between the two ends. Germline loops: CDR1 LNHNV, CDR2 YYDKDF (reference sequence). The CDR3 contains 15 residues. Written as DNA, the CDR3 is TGTGCCACCAGCAGAGATGATTTAGGGACTTATGGCTACACCTTC. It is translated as CATSRDDLGTYGYTF.

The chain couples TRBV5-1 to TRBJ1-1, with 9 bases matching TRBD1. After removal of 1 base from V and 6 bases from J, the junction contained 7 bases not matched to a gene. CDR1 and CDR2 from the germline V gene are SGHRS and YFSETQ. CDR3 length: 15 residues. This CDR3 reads CASSLWTGARAEAFF. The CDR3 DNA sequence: TGCGCCAGCAGCTTGTGGACAGGGGCAAGGGCTGAAGCTTTCTTT.

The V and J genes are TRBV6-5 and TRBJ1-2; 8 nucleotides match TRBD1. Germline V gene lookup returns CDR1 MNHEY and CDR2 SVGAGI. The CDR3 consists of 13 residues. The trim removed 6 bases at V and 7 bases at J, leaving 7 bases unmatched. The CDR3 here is CASSPGTGGGYTF. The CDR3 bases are TGTGCCAGCAGCCCCGGGACAGGCGGTGGCTACACCTTC.